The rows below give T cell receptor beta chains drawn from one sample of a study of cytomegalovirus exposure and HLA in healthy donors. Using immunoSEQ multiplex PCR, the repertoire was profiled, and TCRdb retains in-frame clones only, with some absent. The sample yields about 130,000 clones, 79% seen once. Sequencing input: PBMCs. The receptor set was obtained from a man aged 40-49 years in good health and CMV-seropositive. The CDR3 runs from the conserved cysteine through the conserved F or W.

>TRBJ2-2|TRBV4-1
CASSQSGTGGTAELFF
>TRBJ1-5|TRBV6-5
CASSSGQEQMPQHF
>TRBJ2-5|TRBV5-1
CASSSSTGGLETQYF
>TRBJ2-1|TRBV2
CASSYNYNEQFF
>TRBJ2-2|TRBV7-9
CASSLVPAGTGELFF
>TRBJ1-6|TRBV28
CASRPPQLNSPLHF
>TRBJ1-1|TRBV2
CASSWSTEAFF
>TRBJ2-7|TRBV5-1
CASSKDRFEQYF
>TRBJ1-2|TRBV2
CASSGEGRPNERGYTF
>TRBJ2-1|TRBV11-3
CASSLGVREDNEQFF
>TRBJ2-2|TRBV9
CASGTSGSRAGELFF
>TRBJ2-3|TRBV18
CASSRTSGRSTDTQYF
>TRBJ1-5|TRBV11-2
CASSLTDRQPQHF
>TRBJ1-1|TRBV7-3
CASSLNRGQNTEAFF
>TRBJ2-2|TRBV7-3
CASSAWDRGISGELFF
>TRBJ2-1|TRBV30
CAWSWVAYEQFF
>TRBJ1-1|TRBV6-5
CASSYSKSEAFF
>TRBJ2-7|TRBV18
CASSQTKGLGLEQYF
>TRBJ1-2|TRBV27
CASTSGQGVFGYTF
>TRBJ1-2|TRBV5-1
CASSSAGGAEGSNYGYTF
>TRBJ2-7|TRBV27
CASSSPGLAGSYEQYF
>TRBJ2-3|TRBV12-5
CASGQEGGKGDTQYF
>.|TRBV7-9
CSSSLSGDEQYF
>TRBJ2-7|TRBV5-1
CASSLEGTGGEQYF
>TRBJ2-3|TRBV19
CASSMGTGGLSTDTQYF
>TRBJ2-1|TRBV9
CASSVGLSYNEQFF
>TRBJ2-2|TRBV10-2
CASSSTGGGTGELFF
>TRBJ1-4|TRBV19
CASRGTGGDEKLFF
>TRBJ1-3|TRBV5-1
CASSLYQGGGNTIYF
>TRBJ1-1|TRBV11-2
CASSLNAGIYDTEAFF
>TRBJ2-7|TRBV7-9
CSSSPRVYEQYF
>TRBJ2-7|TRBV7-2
CASSYQGAGAYEQYF
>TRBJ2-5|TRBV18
CASSPGTSGQETQYF
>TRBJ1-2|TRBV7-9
CASSFQDRATHYGYTF
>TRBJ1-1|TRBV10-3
CAISRTGGLNTEAFF
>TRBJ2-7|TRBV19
CASSIVWTGTYEQYF
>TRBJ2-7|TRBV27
CATLEGGRFGEQYF
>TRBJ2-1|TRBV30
CAWSSGTGRNEQFF
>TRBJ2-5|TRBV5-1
CASSNGTSGSSQYF
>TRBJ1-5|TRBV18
CASSTAAPDAGQPQHF